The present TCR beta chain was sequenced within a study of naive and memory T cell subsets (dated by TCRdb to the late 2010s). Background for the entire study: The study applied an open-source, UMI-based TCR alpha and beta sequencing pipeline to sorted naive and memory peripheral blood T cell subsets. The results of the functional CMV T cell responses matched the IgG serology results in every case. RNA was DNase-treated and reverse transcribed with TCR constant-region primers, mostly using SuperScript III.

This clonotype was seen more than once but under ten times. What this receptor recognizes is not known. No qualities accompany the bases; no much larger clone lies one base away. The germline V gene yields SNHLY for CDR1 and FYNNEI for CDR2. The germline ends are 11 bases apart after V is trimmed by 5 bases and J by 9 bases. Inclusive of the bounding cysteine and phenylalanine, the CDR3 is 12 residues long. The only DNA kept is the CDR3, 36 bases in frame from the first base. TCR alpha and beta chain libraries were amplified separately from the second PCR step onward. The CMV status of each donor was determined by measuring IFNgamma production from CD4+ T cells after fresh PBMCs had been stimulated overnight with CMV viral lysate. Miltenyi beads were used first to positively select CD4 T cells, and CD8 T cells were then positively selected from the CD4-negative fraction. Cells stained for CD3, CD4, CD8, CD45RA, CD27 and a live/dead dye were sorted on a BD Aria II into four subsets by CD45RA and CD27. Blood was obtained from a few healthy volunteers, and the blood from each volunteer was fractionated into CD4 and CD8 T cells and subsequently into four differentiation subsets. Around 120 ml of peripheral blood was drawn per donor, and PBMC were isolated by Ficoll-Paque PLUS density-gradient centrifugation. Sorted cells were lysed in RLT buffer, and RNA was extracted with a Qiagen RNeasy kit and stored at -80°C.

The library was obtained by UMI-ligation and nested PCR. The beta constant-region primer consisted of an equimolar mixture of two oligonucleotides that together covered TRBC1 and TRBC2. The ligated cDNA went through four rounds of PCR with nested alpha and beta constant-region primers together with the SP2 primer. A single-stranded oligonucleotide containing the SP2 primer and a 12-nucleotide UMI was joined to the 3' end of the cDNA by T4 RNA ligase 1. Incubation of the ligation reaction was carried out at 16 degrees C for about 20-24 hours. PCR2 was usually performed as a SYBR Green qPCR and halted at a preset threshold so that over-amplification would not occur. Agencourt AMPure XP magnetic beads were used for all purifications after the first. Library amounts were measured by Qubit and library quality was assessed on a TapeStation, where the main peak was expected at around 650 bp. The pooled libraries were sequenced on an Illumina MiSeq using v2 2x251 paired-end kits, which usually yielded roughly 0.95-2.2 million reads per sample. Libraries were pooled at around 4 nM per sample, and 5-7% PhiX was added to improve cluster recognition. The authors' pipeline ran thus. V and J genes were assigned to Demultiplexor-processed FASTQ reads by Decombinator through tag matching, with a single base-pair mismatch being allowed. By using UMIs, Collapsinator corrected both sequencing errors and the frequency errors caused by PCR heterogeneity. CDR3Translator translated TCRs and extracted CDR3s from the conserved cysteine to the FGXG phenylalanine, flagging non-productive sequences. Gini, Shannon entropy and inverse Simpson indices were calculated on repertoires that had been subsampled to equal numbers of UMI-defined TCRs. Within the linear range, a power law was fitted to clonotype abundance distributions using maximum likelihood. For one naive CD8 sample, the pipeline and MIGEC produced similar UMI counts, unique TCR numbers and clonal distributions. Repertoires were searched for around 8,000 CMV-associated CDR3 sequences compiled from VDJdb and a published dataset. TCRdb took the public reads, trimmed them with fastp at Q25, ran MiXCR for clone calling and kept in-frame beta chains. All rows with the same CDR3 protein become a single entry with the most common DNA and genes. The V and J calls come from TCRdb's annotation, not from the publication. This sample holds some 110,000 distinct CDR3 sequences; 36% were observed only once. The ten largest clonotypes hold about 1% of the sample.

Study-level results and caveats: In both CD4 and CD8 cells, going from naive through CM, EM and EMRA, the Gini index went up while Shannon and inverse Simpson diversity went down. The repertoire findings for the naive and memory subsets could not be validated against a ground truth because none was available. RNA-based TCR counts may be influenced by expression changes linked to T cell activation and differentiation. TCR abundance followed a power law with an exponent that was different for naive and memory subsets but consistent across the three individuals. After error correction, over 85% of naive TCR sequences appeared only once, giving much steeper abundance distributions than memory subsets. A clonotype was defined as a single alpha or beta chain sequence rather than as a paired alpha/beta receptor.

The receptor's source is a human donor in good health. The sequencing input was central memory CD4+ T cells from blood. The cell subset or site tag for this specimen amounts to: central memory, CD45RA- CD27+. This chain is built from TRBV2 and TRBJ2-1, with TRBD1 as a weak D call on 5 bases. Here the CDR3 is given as CASSKTRGEQFF. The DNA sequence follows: TGTGCCAGCAGTAAGACAAGGGGTGAGCAGTTCTTC.